This T cell receptor (beta chain) was profiled in a study of cytomegalovirus exposure and HLA in healthy donors. Whole-study findings and limits: Many donors carried some public TCRs, although rarity characterized most TCR sequences. Previous analysis showed most TCR beta V segments were productive about 90% or about 30% of the time. The investigators catalogued 180 or so TCR beta chains as cytomegalovirus-associated.

Concerning this clone: Its antigen is currently unknown.

PCR amplification relied on 60 Vbeta primers (plus 13 Jbeta primers). Measured with immunoSEQ multiplex PCR; TCRdb has only the in-frame clones, and not every one. The table has some 170,000 clones, roughly 80% seen once. The CDR3 spans 14 residues. The germline gives CDR1 SGHTA, CDR2 FQGNSA. The V end was cut by 8 bases, the J end by 3 bases, with 14 bases between. This receptor was obtained from a woman in her twenties or thirties in good health and CMV-seropositive. Sequencing was done on a sample of PBMCs. The chain couples TRBV7-2 to TRBJ1-3, with no clear D. CDR3 region: CASVDRGGGNTIYF. DNA of the CDR3: TGTGCCAGCGTCGATCGGGGAGGTGGAAACACCATATATTTT.